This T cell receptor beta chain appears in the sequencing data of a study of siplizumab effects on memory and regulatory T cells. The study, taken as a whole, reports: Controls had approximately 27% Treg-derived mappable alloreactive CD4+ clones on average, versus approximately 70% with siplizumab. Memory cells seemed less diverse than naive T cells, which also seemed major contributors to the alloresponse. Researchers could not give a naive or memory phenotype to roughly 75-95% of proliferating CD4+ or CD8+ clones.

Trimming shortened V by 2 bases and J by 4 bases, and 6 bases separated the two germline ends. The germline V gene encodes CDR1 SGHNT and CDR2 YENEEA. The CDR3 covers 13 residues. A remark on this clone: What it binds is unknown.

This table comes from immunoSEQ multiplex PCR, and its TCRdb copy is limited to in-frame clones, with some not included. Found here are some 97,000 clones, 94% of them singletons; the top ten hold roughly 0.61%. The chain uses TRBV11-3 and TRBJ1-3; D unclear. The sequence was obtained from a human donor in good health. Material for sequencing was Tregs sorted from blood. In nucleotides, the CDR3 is TGTGCCAGCAGCTTATCATCCGGAAACACCATATATTTT. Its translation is CASSLSSGNTIYF.